The T cell receptor (beta chain) described here comes from a study of cytomegalovirus exposure and HLA in healthy donors. Broader study findings: When analyzed later, a missense DCLRE1C variant was found to be linked to TCR beta V- and J-gene trimming. The authors enumerated 150 to 200 TCR beta chains as linked to cytomegalovirus.

PCR used 60 Vbeta primers and 13 Jbeta primers. Clones were read by immunoSEQ multiplex PCR, and TCRdb kept only the in-frame ones, dropping some. Of 120,000 or so clones in the sample, roughly 85% were seen once. This clone was observed once. What it binds is unknown. CDR1 SGHTA and CDR2 FQGNSA come from the germline V gene. The length of the CDR3 is 15 residues. Trimming left V 4 bases short and J 4 bases short, with 15 bases between. Material for sequencing was PBMCs. This TCR derives from a man younger than 30 in good health and CMV-seropositive. The chain links TRBV7-2 to TRBJ2-3; tentative D call: TRBD2 (7 bases). The CDR3 coding sequence is TGTGCCAGCAGCTCTATATCGGGGGGCCCAGATACGCAGTATTTT. As protein: CASSSISGGPDTQYF.